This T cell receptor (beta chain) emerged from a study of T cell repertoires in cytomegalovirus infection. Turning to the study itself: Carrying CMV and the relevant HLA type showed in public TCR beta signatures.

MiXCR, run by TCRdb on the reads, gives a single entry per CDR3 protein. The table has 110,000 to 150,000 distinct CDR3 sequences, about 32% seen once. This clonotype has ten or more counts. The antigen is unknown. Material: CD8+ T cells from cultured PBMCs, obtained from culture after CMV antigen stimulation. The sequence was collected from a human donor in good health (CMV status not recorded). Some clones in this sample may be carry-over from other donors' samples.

This CDR3 is CAWSVVGGIFYTQYF. For the CDR3, the DNA is TGTGCCTGGAGTGTTGTTGGGGGGATTTTTTATACGCAGTATTTT. The rearrangement uses TRBV30 and TRBJ2-3, with D perhaps TRBD2 (6 bases). The CDR3 sequence is 15 residues long. Trimming pared 0 bases from V and 7 bases from J, leaving 17 bases between. Germline V gene lookup returns CDR1 GTSNPN and CDR2 SVGIG (reference sequence).